These 32 T cell receptor beta chains were all obtained from the same sample, sequenced in a study of siplizumab effects on memory and regulatory T cells. TCRdb's table, derived via immunoSEQ multiplex PCR, lists solely in-frame clones and lacks some. In the table there are 50,000 to 70,000 clones, 90% to 97% of which are singletons. The sequencing sample was made of naive CD8+ T cells sorted from blood. The receptor set was obtained from a human donor in good health.

CDR3 protein: CSVIEVTGGYTF. CDR3 sequence (DNA): TGCAGCGTCATAGAGGTAACTGGGGGCTACACCTTC. V usage is TRBV29-1 and J usage is TRBJ1-2; no clear D gene. Trimming removed 6 bases at V and 8 bases at J, with 16 bases between. CDR1 and CDR2 (germline): SQVTM, ANQGSEA. The CDR3 consists of 12 residues.

The chain is built from TRBV19 and TRBJ2-1, with D tentatively TRBD2 (6 bases). The CDR3 runs to 13 residues. Germline V gene data show CDR1 as LNHDA and CDR2 as SQIVND (reference sequence). With 3 bases removed from V and 5 bases from J, the gap between germline ends came to 8 bases. The CDR3: CASSMSGDNEQFF. Here the CDR3 DNA reads TGTGCCAGTAGTATGTCGGGGGACAATGAGCAGTTCTTC.

This chain uses TRBV5-1 with TRBJ2-7; D gene uncertain. Trimming removed 2 bases at V and 0 bases at J, with 9 bases between. The CDR3 has 14 amino acids. CDR1 and CDR2 from the germline V gene are SGHRS and YFSETQ. CDR3 region: CASSFEVLSYEQYF. The CDR3 nucleotides read TGCGCCAGCAGCTTCGAAGTACTCTCCTACGAGCAGTACTTC.

This chain links TRBV7-3 with TRBJ2-3; 10 nucleotides match TRBD2. J gave up 4 bases and V 5 bases, and 3 bases lay outside the gene matches. The CDR3 covers 14 residues. The germline V gene has CDR1 SGHTA and CDR2 FQGTGA. The CDR3 region is CASSPTSGADTQYF. In DNA, the CDR3 is TGTGCCAGCAGCCCAACTAGCGGGGCAGATACGCAGTATTTT.

This clone is a singleton in its sample. DNA of the CDR3: TGTGCCAGCGGGGGACAGGAAGCTTTCTTT. This encodes CASGGQEAFF. The chain links TRBV28 to TRBJ1-1, with 7 bases that match TRBD1. Per the germline V gene, CDR1 is MDHEN and CDR2 is SYDVKM. V shed 8 bases and J 8 bases; nucleotides not matched to a gene: 2. The CDR3 sequence is 10 residues long.

This rearrangement joins TRBV4-1 to TRBJ2-7; possibly TRBD1 for D (6 bases). V was trimmed by 1 base and J by 2 bases, leaving 12 bases between them. The CDR3 is 15 residues long. Germline CDR1 MGHRA, CDR2 YSYEKL. The CDR3 nucleotides read TGCGCCAGCAGCCAAGGGGGGCTTGGTCCCTACGAGCAGTACTTC. Translation gives CASSQGGLGPYEQYF.

The CDR3 DNA is TGTGCCAGCCGAAAAACAGGGCAGTTAAACACTGAAGCTTTCTTT. Its translation is CASRKTGQLNTEAFF. The V call is TRBV27, the J call TRBJ1-1, with TRBD1 as a possible D gene (6 bases). V lost 8 bases and J 2 bases, leaving 18 bases between the germline ends. Germline V gene data show CDR1 as MNHEY and CDR2 as SMNVEV (reference sequence). This CDR3 spans 15 amino acids.

The CDR3 DNA sequence: TGCGCCAGCAGCTTGGAACAGCCCAACACTGAAGCTTTCTTT. Translation gives CASSLEQPNTEAFF. The chain is built from TRBV5-1 and TRBJ1-1; D gene unclear. The CDR3 is 14 residues long. V was cut by 0 bases and J by 2 bases, with 8 bases left in between. Germline V gives CDR1 SGHRS, CDR2 YFSETQ. Supplemented by reference TRBV5-1 and TRBJ1-1, the full variable domain reads KAGVTQTPRYLIKTRGQQVTLSCSPISGHRSVSWYQQTPGQGLQFLFEYFSETQRNKGNFPGRFSGRQFSNSRSEMNVSTLELGDSALYLCASSLEQPNTEAFFGQGTRLTVV.

The V gene is TRBV4-1, the J gene TRBJ1-1; D is undetermined. Deletions cut 1 base from V and 5 bases from J, with 8 bases between. This CDR3 spans 13 amino acids. CDR1 MGHRA and CDR2 YSYEKL come from the germline V gene. The CDR3 loop reads CASSQGLGTEAFF. In nucleotides, the CDR3 is TGCGCCAGCAGCCAAGGACTTGGGACTGAAGCTTTCTTT.

V is TRBV4-3 and J is TRBJ2-7; 7 nucleotides match TRBD1. This CDR3 region has 14 residues. The V segment lost 1 base and the J segment 4 bases; nucleotides outside the gene matches: 4. The germline V gene encodes CDR1 LGHNA and CDR2 YSLEER. CDR3 sequence: CASSQGSTGYEQYF. CDR3 DNA: TGCGCCAGCAGCCAAGGCTCGACAGGGTACGAGCAGTACTTC.

About this clone itself: The missing conserved phenylalanine or tryptophan at the end of this CDR3 makes a read error likely. J is TRBJ1-1 and V is TRBV5-6; 7 bases fit TRBD1. The CDR3 is 15 amino acids. Trimming took 3 bases from V and 8 from J; bases not matched to a gene: 13. Germline lookup yields CDR1 SGHDT and CDR2 YYEEEE. The DNA for the CDR3 is TGTGCCAGCAGCTGGGGGACAGCGATGAGCACCGAAGCTTTCTCT. It encodes CASSWGTAMSTEAFS.

The V call is TRBV13, the J call TRBJ2-2, with D uncertain. Per germline, CDR1 PRHDT and CDR2 FYEKMQ (reference sequence). CDR3 size: 14 residues. Trimming cost V 5 bases and J 3 bases, with 10 bases left between them. CDR3: CASSLTLYTGELFF. The CDR3 DNA reads TGTGCCAGCAGCCTGACTTTGTACACCGGGGAGCTGTTTTTT.

The J gene is TRBJ1-1, the V gene TRBV9; TRBD1 is a possible D gene (5 bases). Trimming took 3 bases from V and 4 from J, leaving 10 bases between them. Germline V lookup: CDR1 SGDLS, CDR2 YYNGEE. This CDR3 is built from 13 residues. In DNA form, the CDR3 reads TGTGCCAGCAGCGGAGGGACCCGCACTGAAGCTTTCTTT. This translates into CASSGGTRTEAFF.

The V gene is TRBV6-5, the J gene TRBJ1-5; 8 nucleotides agree with TRBD1. After removal of 2 bases from V and 5 bases from J, the junction contained 5 bases not matched to a gene. The V gene's germline CDR1 is MNHEY and CDR2 SVGAGI. This CDR3 spans 15 amino acids. DNA of the CDR3: TGTGCCAGCAGTTACACCGGGACAGGTGATCAGCCCCAGCATTTT. Translation gives CASSYTGTGDQPQHF.

The gene calls are TRBV5-1 and TRBJ2-5, with D maybe TRBD2 (5 bases). The CDR3 extends over 13 amino acids. V lost 3 bases to trimming and J lost 2 bases, with 8 bases between them. Per the germline V gene, CDR1 is SGHRS and CDR2 is YFSETQ. The CDR3 is CASSWEMQETQYF. Here the CDR3 DNA reads TGCGCCAGCAGCTGGGAGATGCAAGAGACCCAGTACTTC.

The V gene is TRBV7-9, the J gene TRBJ2-7, with 7 bases aligning to TRBD2. The CDR3 is 15 residues long. The V gene's germline CDR1 is SEHNR and CDR2 FQNEAQ (reference sequence). V trimming: 6 bases; J trimming: 2 bases; junction bases outside the gene matches: 10. Here the CDR3 DNA reads TGTGCCAGCAGGCCCGGGACTACAATCACCTACGAGCAGTACTTC. It yields the protein CASRPGTTITYEQYF.

The rearrangement links TRBV6-1 to TRBJ1-6; D perhaps matches TRBD1 (6 bases). CDR3 length equals 15 residues. Germline lookup yields CDR1 MNHNS and CDR2 SASEGT. V lost 8 bases to trimming and J lost 3 bases, with 14 bases between them. The CDR3 loop reads CASDYRDNYNSPLHF. CDR3 DNA sequence: TGTGCCAGCGACTACCGGGACAACTATAATTCACCCCTCCACTTT.

In DNA form, the CDR3 reads TGTGCCAGCAGCATTTGGGCTTTCTTT. This translates into CASSIWAFF. The V call is TRBV11-2, the J call TRBJ1-1, with no clear D. CDR1 is SGHAT and CDR2 is FQNNGV in the germline V gene. The CDR3 contains 9 residues. V lost 5 bases and J 11 bases, leaving 6 bases between the germline ends.

CDR3 region: CASSLGLNLYEQYF. CDR3 nucleotides: TGCGCCAGCAGCTTGGGGCTAAATCTCTACGAGCAGTACTTC. The gene calls are TRBV5-1 and TRBJ2-7; D unresolved. Trimming cost V 0 bases and J 3 bases, with 10 bases left between them. CDR1 SGHRS and CDR2 YFSETQ come from the germline V gene. CDR3 length: 14 amino acids.

The rearrangement joins TRBV11-2 to TRBJ2-7; D not certain. Germline V gene lookup returns CDR1 SGHAT and CDR2 FQNNGV. The CDR3 extends over 13 amino acids. V was cut by 7 bases and J by 5 bases, with 15 bases left in between. The CDR3 loop is CASTLYDGHEQYF. The CDR3, as DNA: TGTGCCAGCACCCTCTACGACGGCCACGAGCAGTACTTC.

This clone was observed a handful of times. The CDR3 does not end in the conserved phenylalanine or tryptophan, so this is likely a read error. No DNA is shown, since the ends of the CDR3 on it are uncertain; the CDR3 is the one TCRdb lists. The J gene is TRBJ1-1, the V gene TRBV9. Germline CDR1 and CDR2: SGDLS and YYNGEE. The CDR3 is 8 residues long, counting both termini. CDR3: CASSVRRG.

The rearrangement joins TRBV4-2 to TRBJ2-7; possible D gene TRBD2, 6 bases. In germline, CDR1 is LGHNA, CDR2 YNFKEQ. The CDR3 is 15 residues long. Trimming took off 4 bases at V and 2 bases at J, with 15 bases between the two ends. The CDR3 region is CASSRQLSGTYEQYF. CDR3 bases: TGTGCCAGCAGCCGACAACTTAGCGGAACCTACGAGCAGTACTTC.

The V call is TRBV13, the J call TRBJ1-2; D is ambiguous. V was trimmed by 7 bases and J by 4 bases, leaving 19 bases between them. This CDR3 is built from 15 residues. The germline CDR1 and CDR2 sequences are PRHDT and FYEKMQ (reference sequence). CDR3 nucleotides: TGTGCCAGCACCTCATCCAAGGATCTACTCTATGGCTACACCTTC. Translated, it gives CASTSSKDLLYGYTF.

The CDR3 sequence: CASSQEFLAGDQETQYF. CDR3 nucleotides: TGTGCCAGCAGCCAAGAGTTTCTAGCGGGGGATCAAGAGACCCAGTACTTC. The V and J genes are TRBV4-2 and TRBJ2-5; 10 bases align to TRBD2. CDR1 is LGHNA and CDR2 is YNFKEQ in the germline V gene. The CDR3 is 17 amino acids. J was trimmed by 2 bases and V by 0 bases; bases with no gene match: 6.

The sample holds one count of this clone. V usage is TRBV6-1 and J usage is TRBJ2-7; D is uncertain. Germline CDR1 is MNHNS and CDR2 is SASEGT. The CDR3 consists of 15 residues. Trimming shortened V by 1 base and J by 2 bases, and 12 bases separated the two germline ends. The CDR3 nucleotides are TGTGCCAGCAGTGAAGTGGTGGGTCCGACCTACGAGCAGTACTTC. Its protein product is CASSEVVGPTYEQYF.

The chain combines TRBV6-1 with TRBJ2-3; no definite D call. Germline V gene sequence: CDR1 MNHNS, CDR2 SASEGT. The V gene lost 1 base and the J gene lost 2 bases, with 10 bases spanning the gap. This CDR3 region has 15 residues. CDR3 nucleotide sequence: TGTGCCAGCAGTGAAGGGCCTCTTATCACAGATACGCAGTATTTT. The encoded protein is CASSEGPLITDTQYF.

The chain uses TRBV28 and TRBJ2-5; either TRBD1 or TRBD2 may supply D (5 bases each). Between the trimmed V and J ends, which lost 6 bases and 1 base, there was a span of 12 bases. Germline V gene data show CDR1 as MDHEN and CDR2 as SYDVKM. The length of the CDR3 is 14 residues. The CDR3 nucleotides read TGTGCCAGCAGCCCCACAGGACTCCAAGAGACCCAGTACTTC. Protein product: CASSPTGLQETQYF.

CDR3: CASGNTGPSNNTQYF. CDR3 sequence (DNA): TGTGCCAGCGGAAACACGGGTCCGAGTAATAATACGCAGTATTTT. The rearrangement uses TRBV14 and TRBJ2-3; D remains unclear. The CDR3 has 15 residues. Trimming shortened V by 8 bases and J by 7 bases, and 22 bases separated the two germline ends. Germline V gives CDR1 SGHDN, CDR2 FVKESK.

The rearrangement links TRBV15 to TRBJ2-6; D remains unclear. CDR1 and CDR2 (germline): LNHNV, YYDKDF (reference sequence). The germline V and J ends were trimmed by 1 base and 0 bases, with 10 bases remaining between them. The CDR3 extends over 17 amino acids. The CDR3 region is CATSRASLISGANVLTF. Here the CDR3 DNA reads TGTGCCACCAGCAGAGCTTCCCTGATCTCTGGGGCCAACGTCCTGACTTTC.

This rearrangement joins TRBV5-5 to TRBJ2-7; D ambiguous. The CDR3 is 12 residues long. The V gene's germline CDR1 is SGHKS and CDR2 YYEKEE (reference sequence). V was shortened by 4 bases and J by 3 bases, with 8 bases between the two germline ends. DNA of the CDR3: TGTGCCAGCAGCGGGTCAGACTACGAGCAGTACTTC. Amino acid sequence: CASSGSDYEQYF.

The chain has TRBV19 and TRBJ2-5; the D gene is possibly TRBD2 (5 bases). CDR1 is LNHDA, CDR2 SQIVND, per germline (reference sequence). This CDR3 spans 16 amino acids. V was shortened by 5 bases and J by 2 bases, with 18 bases between the two germline ends. This chain's CDR3 is CASSEVPTGIQETQYF. In DNA, the CDR3 is TGTGCCAGTAGTGAAGTTCCAACGGGGATACAAGAGACCCAGTACTTC.

V and J are TRBV6-6 and TRBJ1-4; 9 nucleotides agree with TRBD1. This CDR3 contains 14 residues. CDR1 and CDR2 from the germline V gene are MNHNY and SVGAGI (reference sequence). V trimming: 5 bases; J trimming: 8 bases; junction bases outside the gene matches: 6. The CDR3, as DNA: TGTGCCAGCAGTCCTGACAGGGGGTGGGAAAAACTGTTTTTT. Its protein product is CASSPDRGWEKLFF.